Listed below are T cell receptor beta chains from one sample, sequenced in a study of blood T cells in healthy people across ages. TCRdb re-derived calls from the 5' RACE reads in MiXCR, one entry per CDR3 protein. Of 500,000 to 650,000 distinct CDR3 sequences detected, around a quarter appear once; the ten largest clones hold over 3.5%. The same sample was also used in a study of T cells of mothers and their children.

Sequenced input: blood. Every receptor here comes from a boy aged 2-9 years in good health. CDR3s include the opening cysteine and the closing phenylalanine or tryptophan. The D gene is left open where the match is weak. Not all rows give a size; the values are once, few, many and, for expanded clones, a class.

J,V,length,size,D,DNA,CDR3
TRBJ2-7,TRBV10-2,15,NA,NA,TGCGCCAGCAGTGAGAGGCAGGGGGGACGCTACGAGCAGTACTTC,CASSERQGGRYEQYF
TRBJ2-3,TRBV7-9,15,NA,NA,TGTTCCAGCAGACCCCTAGGAGATAGCACAGATACGCAGTATTTT,CSSRPLGDSTDTQYF
TRBJ1-1,TRBV29-1,13,few,NA,TGCAGCGTAACACCCCGACAAAACTTTGAAGCTTTCTTT,CSVTPRQNFEAFF
TRBJ2-5,TRBV10-1,16,many,TRBD2,TGCGCCAGCAGTGCCGGACTAGCGGGGGGTCAGGAGACCCAGTACTTC,CASSAGLAGGQETQYF
TRBJ1-4,TRBV24-1,17,NA,NA,TGTGCCACCAGTGATTTAGACGGAAACACAACTAATGAAAAACTGTTTTTT,CATSDLDGNTTNEKLFF
TRBJ2-5,TRBV3-1,13,NA,TRBD2,TGTGCCAGCAGCCCGGGACTAGCGGGGGGCAGGTTCTTC,CASSPGLAGGRFF
TRBJ2-1,TRBV20-1,16,NA,NA,TGCAGTCCTTCGGCAGGTACCTTTCTCTCCTACAATGAGCAGTTCTTC,CSPSAGTFLSYNEQFF
TRBJ2-1,TRBV3-1,14,NA,NA,TGTGCCAGCAGCCCACGACTAGTTCGGGATGAGCAGTTCTTC,CASSPRLVRDEQFF
TRBJ1-2,TRBV9,15,few,NA,TGTGCCAGCAGCGTAGGGGAGGGATCAATCTATGGCTACACCTTC,CASSVGEGSIYGYTF
TRBJ1-2,TRBV7-8,15,few,NA,TGTGCCAGCAGCCCCTTCCGGGACACTTACTATGGCTACACCTTC,CASSPFRDTYYGYTF
TRBJ2-3,TRBV9,14,few,NA,TGTGCCAGCAGCCCCAGGTCGGGGGACCTCACGCAGTATTTT,CASSPRSGDLTQYF
TRBJ2-5,TRBV3-1,14,few,NA,TGTGCCAGCAGCCACCACGATCAATGGGAGACCCAGTACTTC,CASSHHDQWETQYF
TRBJ2-1,TRBV5-1,14,NA,NA,TGCGCCAGCAGCGGAGCAGGGGTTGCCAATGAGCAGTTCTTC,CASSGAGVANEQFF
TRBJ2-4,TRBV27,16,NA,NA,TGTGCCAGCAGTTTATTTTCCGGTTTTAGAGGTAACATTCAGTACTTC,CASSLFSGFRGNIQYF
TRBJ2-1,TRBV30,13,few,NA,TGTGCCTGGAGCGAGGTCTATAACAATGAGCAGTTCTTC,CAWSEVYNNEQFF
TRBJ2-5,TRBV11-2,14,NA,TRBD2,TGTGCCAGCAGTTCTAGCGGGGCGGGATGGACCCAGTACTTC,CASSSSGAGWTQYF
TRBJ2-7,TRBV4-3,15,NA,NA,TGCGCCAGCAGCCAAGAATTGGGTCGATCCTACGAGCAGTACTTC,CASSQELGRSYEQYF
TRBJ2-5,TRBV3-1,15,NA,TRBD1,TGTGCCGGCAGCCAGCCGGGACAGTTTCAAGAGACCCAGTACTTC,CAGSQPGQFQETQYF
TRBJ2-1,TRBV11-2,17,NA,TRBD1,TGCGCCAGCAGCTTTATCCGGGACAGGGGATGGTACAATGAGCAGTTCTTC,CASSFIRDRGWYNEQFF
TRBJ2-1,TRBV7-6,17,few,TRBD1,TGTGCCAGCAAGAGACAGGGGGCAGGGAGCGGGGTGGGGGAGCAGTTCTTC,CASKRQGAGSGVGEQFF
TRBJ1-4,TRBV20-1,14,few,TRBD1,TGCAGTGCTACCAGGACAGGGGCGAATGAAAAACTGTTTTTT,CSATRTGANEKLFF
TRBJ2-7,TRBV20-1,14,NA,TRBD2,TGCAGTGCTAGCGTGGGGACTAGCTCCTACGAGCAGTACTTC,CSASVGTSSYEQYF
TRBJ2-2,TRBV24-1,14,few,NA,TGTGCCACCAGTGGGAAGGAACCCACCGGGGAGCTGTTTTTT,CATSGKEPTGELFF
TRBJ2-3,TRBV24-1,19,NA,TRBD1,TGTGCCACCAGTGATTTGCAAATACGGCACAGGGGGCGCGAGGATACGCAGTATTTT,CATSDLQIRHRGREDTQYF
TRBJ2-5,TRBV3-1,17,once,TRBD1,TGTGCCAGCAGCCGTCCCGCAGGGACAGGGGCTCGAGAGACCCAGTACTTC,CASSRPAGTGARETQYF
TRBJ2-1,TRBV20-1,19,NA,NA,TGCAGTGCTAGAAGAGGAGGGCGGAAGTGGCAAAGCTCCTACAATGAGCAGTTCTTC,CSARRGGRKWQSSYNEQFF
TRBJ1-3,TRBV6-6,14,NA,NA,TGTGCCAGCAGTTACGACAGTACTGGAAACACCATATATTTT,CASSYDSTGNTIYF
TRBJ1-4,TRBV30,14,NA,NA,TGTGCCTGGAGCGACGGGAGGGGAGGAGAAAAACTGTTTTTT,CAWSDGRGGEKLFF
TRBJ2-1,TRBV20-1,13,few,NA,TGCAGTGCGCCGATAGCGGAATACAATGAGCAGTTCTTC,CSAPIAEYNEQFF
TRBJ2-3,TRBV9,18,NA,TRBD1,TGTGCCAGCAGCGTAGCTTTCCAAAGGACAGGGGTGTCAGATACGCAGTATTTT,CASSVAFQRTGVSDTQYF
TRBJ1-4,TRBV7-2,13,NA,TRBD1,TGTGCCAGCAGTGGTCCGACAGGGGTAAAACTGTTTTTT,CASSGPTGVKLFF
TRBJ1-4,TRBV29-1,13,many,NA,TGCAGCGTTGTTTCGGGGCAGGGCGAAAAACTGTTTTTT,CSVVSGQGEKLFF
TRBJ1-2,TRBV7-9,15,once,TRBD1,TGTGCCAGCAGCTCATATGGAGTCAGGGGGGGAGGCTACACCTTC,CASSSYGVRGGGYTF
TRBJ2-5,TRBV7-2,15,NA,TRBD1,TGTGCCAGCAGCTTTGACAGGGGGCTGGGGGAGACCCAGTACTTC,CASSFDRGLGETQYF
TRBJ2-4,TRBV6-2/TRBV6-3,17,NA,TRBD1,TGTGCCAGCACTTTGACAGGGGGAGAAATCCGCGGAAACATTCAGTACTTC,CASTLTGGEIRGNIQYF
TRBJ2-5,TRBV5-4,16,NA,NA,TGTGCCAGCAGCTTGGCTCGAGGCGCCGGCCAAGAGACCCAGTACTTC,CASSLARGAGQETQYF
TRBJ2-2,TRBV6-5,13,NA,NA,TGTGCCAGCAAGGAGACTAACACCGGGGAGCTGTTTTTT,CASKETNTGELFF
TRBJ1-5,TRBV10-3,14,few,NA,TGTGCCATCAGTGAGTCGGCACTTTCTCGGCCCCAGCATTTT,CAISESALSRPQHF
TRBJ2-1,TRBV6-2/TRBV6-3,11,few,TRBD2,TGTGCCAGCAGCCGGCGGGAGCGTCGGTTCTTC,CASSRRERRFF
TRBJ2-1,TRBV29-1,11,once,NA,TGCAGCACCATCTCCTACAATGAGCAGTTCTTC,CSTISYNEQFF
TRBJ2-1,TRBV20-1,14,few,NA,TGCAGTGCCCCCCGGGAACTCTCCTACAATGAGCAGTTCTTC,CSAPRELSYNEQFF
TRBJ2-5,TRBV4-3,14,NA,NA,TGCGCCAGCAGCCAAGGGGCAATGCAAGAGACCCAGTACTTC,CASSQGAMQETQYF
TRBJ2-2,TRBV2,13,NA,TRBD1,TGTGCCAGCCGGGACAGGGGGCTGGGGGAGCTGTTTTTT,CASRDRGLGELFF
TRBJ2-1,TRBV20-1,16,few,TRBD2,TGCAGTGCTAGAGGACTAGCGGGAGCCCGTAGCAATGAGCAGTTCTTC,CSARGLAGARSNEQFF
TRBJ2-1,TRBV5-5,14,NA,NA,TGTGCCAGCAGCTTGGACGGAATTTACAATGAGCAGTTCTTC,CASSLDGIYNEQFF
TRBJ1-4,TRBV12-3/TRBV12-4,13,few,NA,TGTGCCAGCATCAGCCGGGACACCAGAAAACTGTTTTTT,CASISRDTRKLFF
TRBJ2-1,TRBV7-2,15,few,NA,TGTGCCAGCAGCCCGGCACCGGGTCTTTACAATGAGCAGTTCTTC,CASSPAPGLYNEQFF
TRBJ2-1,TRBV2,14,NA,NA,TGTGCCAGCAGTGAAAGCGGGCCATACAATGAGCAGTTCTTC,CASSESGPYNEQFF
TRBJ2-3,TRBV7-2,15,few,NA,TGTGCCAGCAGCTTCTTCCTCCCAGGCGCAGATACGCAGTATTTT,CASSFFLPGADTQYF
TRBJ1-2,TRBV6-1,15,NA,NA,TGTGCCAGCAGTGAATTTCAGGGAGCTAACTATGGCTACACCTTC,CASSEFQGANYGYTF
TRBJ1-2,TRBV20-1,16,few,TRBD1,TGCAGTGCTTATTACACCGGACAGGGCTCTTTTTATGGCTACACCTTC,CSAYYTGQGSFYGYTF
TRBJ2-2,TRBV20-1,14,few,NA,TGCAGTGCTCGGAAGGGGGGGTCGGCCGGGGAGCTGTTTTTT,CSARKGGSAGELFF
TRBJ2-3,TRBV6-2/TRBV6-3,14,few,NA,TGTGCCAGCAGTTCCGTCGGCGAGACAGATACGCAGTATTTT,CASSSVGETDTQYF
TRBJ1-5,TRBV6-5,17,NA,TRBD1,TGTGCCAGCAGTTCCCTCCGTCTGGGACAGGGGTGGCAGCCCCAGCATTTT,CASSSLRLGQGWQPQHF
TRBJ2-5,TRBV4-1,16,NA,TRBD2,TGCGCCAGCAGCCAAGGTCCGACTAGCGGGGGTAGGACCCAGTACTTC,CASSQGPTSGGRTQYF
TRBJ1-5,TRBV7-2,13,NA,NA,TGTGCCAGCAGCTCTTTTCGGGATCAGCCCCAGCATTTT,CASSSFRDQPQHF
TRBJ2-3,TRBV27,16,few,NA,TGTGCCAGCGGATCTACTAGTTGGGGTGGGACAGATACGCAGTATTTT,CASGSTSWGGTDTQYF
TRBJ2-1,TRBV29-1,15,NA,TRBD2,TGCAGCGTTGAAGACCTAGCGGGGGTTCCCAATGAGCAGTTCTTC,CSVEDLAGVPNEQFF
TRBJ1-6,TRBV11-1,15,NA,NA,TGTGCCAGCAGCTTGCGGACAGTGGGGAATTCACCCCTCCACTTT,CASSLRTVGNSPLHF
TRBJ2-3,TRBV20-1,11,few,NA,TGCAGTGTCCGTGTAGGCGATACGCAGTATTTT,CSVRVGDTQYF